This note documents a single T cell receptor (beta chain) sequence. All sequencing subjects had displayed CD8+CD57+ cell expansion on flow cytometry. The cohort consisted entirely of patients having severe acquired aplastic anemia. Among the patients, none had received any therapy at the time of blood sampling. This specimen comes from a study of CD8+CD57+ T cells in acquired aplastic anemia. TCR beta VDJ and CDR3 were profiled, and genomic DNA was the template. Via MiXCR, TCRdb re-called the reads, giving one row per CDR3 protein. The sample gives under 200,000 distinct CDR3 sequences, roughly half of which show up once; about 2% is in the top ten. This receptor was obtained from a human donor with aplastic anemia. The sequencing input was sorted CD4+, CD8+, or CD8+CD57+ T cells (not recorded which) from PBMCs.

The DNA for the CDR3 is TGTGCCAGCAGTGAAATGGGACAGGGCTTGGGTCAGCCCCAGCATTTT. It codes for CASSEMGQGLGQPQHF. V and J are TRBV2 and TRBJ1-5, with 9 bases identical to TRBD1. The CDR3 is 16 residues long. Germline CDR1 reads SNHLY; CDR2 reads FYNNEI. J lost 6 bases, V lost 2 bases, and 8 bases had no gene match.